One T cell receptor beta chain is described in this entry. Its cognate antigen is unknown. These data belong to a study of T cell responses to AZD1222 COVID-19 vaccine. Study-level findings and limits: Sampling that yielded the repertoires occurred only after the peak T cell response. A rise in Spike-specific TCR breadth and depth followed two AZD1222 doses. Close to half of spike-specific TCRs reportedly recognize unmutated variant regions. Only a handful of people who got AZD1222 tested seropositive at baseline.

Sequencing was performed with immunoSEQ multiplex PCR; in TCRdb, only in-frame clones are kept and a portion is missing. The sample lists under 150,000 clones; 80% to 95% were seen once. The receptor was derived from an adult who received the AZD1222 COVID-19 vaccine. Sequencing was performed on peripheral blood, taken 28 days after the second AZD1222 dose.

The CDR3 sequence: CASSLGSVVNEQFF. The CDR3 bases are TGTGCCAGCAGTCTCGGATCGGTAGTTAATGAGCAGTTCTTC. The chain combines TRBV3-1 (or the pseudogene TRBV3-2) with TRBJ2-1; D not certain. The CDR3 loop spans 14 amino acids. V gave up 6 bases and J gave up 7 bases, with 16 bases separating them. Per the germline V gene, CDR1 is LGHDT and CDR2 is YNNKEL (reference sequence).